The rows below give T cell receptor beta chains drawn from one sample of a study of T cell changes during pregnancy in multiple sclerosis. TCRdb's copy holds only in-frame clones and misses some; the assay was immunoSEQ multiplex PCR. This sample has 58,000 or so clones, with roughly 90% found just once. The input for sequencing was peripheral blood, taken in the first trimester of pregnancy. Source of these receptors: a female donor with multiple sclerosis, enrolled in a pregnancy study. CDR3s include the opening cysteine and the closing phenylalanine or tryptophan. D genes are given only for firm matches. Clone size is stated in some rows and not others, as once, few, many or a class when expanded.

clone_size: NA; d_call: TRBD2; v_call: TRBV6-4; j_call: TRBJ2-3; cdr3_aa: CASSVLAGEGNTQYF; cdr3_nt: TGTGCCAGCAGTGTACTAGCGGGAGAAGGGAATACGCAGTATTTT
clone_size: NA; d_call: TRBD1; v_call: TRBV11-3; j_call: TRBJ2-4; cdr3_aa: CASSLGGTGDIQYF; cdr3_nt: TGTGCCAGCAGCTTAGGCGGGACAGGGGACATTCAGTACTTC
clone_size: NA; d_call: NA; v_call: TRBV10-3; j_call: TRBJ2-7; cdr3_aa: CAISESSGQTSRRYF; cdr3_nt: TGTGCCATCAGTGAGTCGAGTGGCCAGACATCCCGGCGGTACTTC
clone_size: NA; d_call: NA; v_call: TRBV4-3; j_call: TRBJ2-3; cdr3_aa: CASSQGGSDTQYF; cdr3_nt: TGCGCCAGCAGCCAGGGAGGTTCAGATACGCAGTATTTT
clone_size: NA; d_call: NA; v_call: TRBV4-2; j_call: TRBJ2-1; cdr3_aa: CASSQVRDNNEQFF; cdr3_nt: TGTGCCAGCAGCCAAGTTCGAGACAACAATGAGCAGTTCTTC
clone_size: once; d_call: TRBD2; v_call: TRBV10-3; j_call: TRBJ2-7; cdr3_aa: CAMSSGRVSYEQYF; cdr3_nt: TGTGCCATGTCTAGCGGGAGGGTCTCCTACGAGCAGTACTTC
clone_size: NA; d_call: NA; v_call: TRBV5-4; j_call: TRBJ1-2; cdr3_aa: CASSLIQGSDGFNYGYTF; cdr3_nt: TGTGCCAGCAGCTTGATACAGGGCTCCGACGGCTTTAACTATGGCTACACCTTC
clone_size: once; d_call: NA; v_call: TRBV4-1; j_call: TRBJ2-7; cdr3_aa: CASSQDPGKYYEQYF; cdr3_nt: TGCGCCAGCAGCCAAGATCCCGGGAAATACTACGAGCAGTACTTC
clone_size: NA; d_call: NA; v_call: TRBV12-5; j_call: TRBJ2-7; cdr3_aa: CASGFLKEGEQYF; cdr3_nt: TGTGCTAGTGGTTTCTTAAAGGAGGGAGAGCAGTACTTC
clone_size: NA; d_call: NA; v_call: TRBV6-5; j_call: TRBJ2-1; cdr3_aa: CASSYAGERDEQFF; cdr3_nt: TGTGCCAGCAGTTATGCAGGGGAGAGGGATGAGCAGTTCTTC
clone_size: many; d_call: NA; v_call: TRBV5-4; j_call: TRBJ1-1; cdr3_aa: CASSLVTETEAFF; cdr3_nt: TGTGCCAGCAGCTTGGTCACGGAGACTGAAGCTTTCTTT
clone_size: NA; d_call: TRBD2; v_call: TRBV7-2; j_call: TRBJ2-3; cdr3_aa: CASSLSGREADTQYF; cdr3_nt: TGTGCCAGCAGTCTTAGCGGGAGAGAGGCAGATACGCAGTATTTT
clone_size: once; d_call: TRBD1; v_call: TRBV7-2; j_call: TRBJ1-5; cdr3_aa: CASSSKGTDSNQPQHF; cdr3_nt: TGTGCCAGCAGCTCGAAAGGGACAGATAGCAATCAGCCCCAGCATTTT
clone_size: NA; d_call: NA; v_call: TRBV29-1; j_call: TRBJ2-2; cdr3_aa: CSAAWGAGELFF; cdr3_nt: TGCAGCGCGGCCTGGGGGGCCGGGGAGCTGTTTTTT
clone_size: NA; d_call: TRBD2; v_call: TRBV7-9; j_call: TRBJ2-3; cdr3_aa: CASTVAGAADTQYF; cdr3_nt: TGTGCCAGCACGGTGGCGGGAGCAGCAGATACGCAGTATTTT
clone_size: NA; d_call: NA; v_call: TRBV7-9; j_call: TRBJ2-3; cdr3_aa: CASSLARDSSTDTQYF; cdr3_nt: TGTGCCAGCAGCTTAGCGAGGGATTCTAGCACAGATACGCAGTATTTT
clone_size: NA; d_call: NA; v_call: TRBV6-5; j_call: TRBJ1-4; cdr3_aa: CASSAGTTNEKLFF; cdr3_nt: TGTGCCAGCAGTGCAGGGACAACTAATGAAAAACTGTTTTTT
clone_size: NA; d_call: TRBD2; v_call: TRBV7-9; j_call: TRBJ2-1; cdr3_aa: CASSLAALAGEKSYNEQFF; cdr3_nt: TGTGCCAGCAGCTTAGCGGCGCTAGCGGGAGAGAAATCCTACAATGAGCAGTTCTTC
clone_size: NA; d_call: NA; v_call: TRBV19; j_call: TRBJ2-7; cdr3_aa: CASSIVFSGEQYF; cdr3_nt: TGTGCCAGTAGTATAGTTTTCAGCGGCGAGCAGTACTTC
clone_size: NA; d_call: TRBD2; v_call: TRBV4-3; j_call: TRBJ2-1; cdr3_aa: CASGRASGSSDEQFF; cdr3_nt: TGCGCCAGCGGCCGGGCTAGCGGGAGTTCCGATGAGCAGTTCTTC
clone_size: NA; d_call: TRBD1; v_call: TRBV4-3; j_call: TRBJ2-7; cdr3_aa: CASSPRTGSVYEQYF; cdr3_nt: TGCGCCAGCAGCCCTCGGACAGGGTCAGTTTACGAGCAGTACTTC
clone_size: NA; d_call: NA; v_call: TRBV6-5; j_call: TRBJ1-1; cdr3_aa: CASSTERRGHTEAFF; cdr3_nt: TGTGCCAGCAGTACCGAACGGCGGGGGCACACTGAAGCTTTCTTT
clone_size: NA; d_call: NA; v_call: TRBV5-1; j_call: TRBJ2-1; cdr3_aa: CASSGTGAAAYNEQFF; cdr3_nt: TGCGCCAGCAGTGGTACGGGAGCTGCGGCCTACAATGAGCAGTTCTTC
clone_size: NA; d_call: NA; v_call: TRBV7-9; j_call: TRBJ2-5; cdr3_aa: CASSRLPGAGDQETQYF; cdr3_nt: TGTGCCAGCAGTCGATTACCCGGGGCAGGGGATCAAGAGACCCAGTACTTC
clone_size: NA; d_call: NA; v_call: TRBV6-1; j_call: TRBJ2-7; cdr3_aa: CASSDPRALSYEQYF; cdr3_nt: TGTGCCAGCAGTGATCCGCGGGCCCTCTCCTACGAGCAGTACTTC
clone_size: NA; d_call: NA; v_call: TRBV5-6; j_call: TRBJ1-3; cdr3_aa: CASSTIRGKGNTIYF; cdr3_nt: TGTGCCAGCAGCACAATTCGGGGGAAAGGAAACACCATATATTTT
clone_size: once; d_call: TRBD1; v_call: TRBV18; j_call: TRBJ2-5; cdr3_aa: CASSPLDRGQETQYF; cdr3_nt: TGTGCCAGCTCACCCCTGGACAGGGGACAAGAGACCCAGTACTTC
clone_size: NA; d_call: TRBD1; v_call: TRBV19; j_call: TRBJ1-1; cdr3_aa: CASSRGTAPMRTEAFF; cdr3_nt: TGTGCCAGTAGTAGGGGGACAGCCCCCATGAGGACTGAAGCTTTCTTT
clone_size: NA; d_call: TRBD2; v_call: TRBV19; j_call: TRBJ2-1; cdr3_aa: CASRDRKVAGNGDEQFF; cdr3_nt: TGTGCCAGTAGGGATCGGAAGGTAGCGGGAAATGGGGATGAGCAGTTCTTC
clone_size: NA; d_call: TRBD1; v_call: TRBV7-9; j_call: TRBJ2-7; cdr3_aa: CASSTGQGANEQYF; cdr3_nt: TGTGCCAGCAGCACGGGACAGGGGGCGAACGAGCAGTACTTC
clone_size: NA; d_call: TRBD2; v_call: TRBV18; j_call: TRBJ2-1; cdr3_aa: CASSYLAPGGFNEQFF; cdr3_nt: TGTGCCAGCTCATACCTAGCTCCGGGAGGGTTCAATGAGCAGTTCTTC
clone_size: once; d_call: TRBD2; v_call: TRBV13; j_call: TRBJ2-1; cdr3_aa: CASSSRAGAVYNEQFF; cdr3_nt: TGTGCCAGCAGCTCAAGAGCGGGAGCGGTCTACAATGAGCAGTTCTTC
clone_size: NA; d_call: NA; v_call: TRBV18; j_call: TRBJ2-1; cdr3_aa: CASSPPVKQVYNEQFF; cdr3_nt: TGTGCCAGCTCACCACCGGTTAAACAGGTCTACAATGAGCAGTTCTTC
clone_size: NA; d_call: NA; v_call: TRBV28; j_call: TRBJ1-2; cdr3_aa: CASSFNREWGYTF; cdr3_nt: TGTGCCAGCAGTTTTAACAGGGAATGGGGCTACACCTTC
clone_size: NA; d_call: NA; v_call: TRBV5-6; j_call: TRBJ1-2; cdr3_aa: CASSFGYGGYTF; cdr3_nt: TGTGCCAGCAGCTTCGGGTACGGTGGCTACACCTTC
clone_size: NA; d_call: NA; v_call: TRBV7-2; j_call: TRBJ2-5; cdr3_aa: CASSFFGGIQETQYF; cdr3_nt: TGTGCCAGCAGCTTCTTCGGCGGGATTCAAGAGACCCAGTACTTC
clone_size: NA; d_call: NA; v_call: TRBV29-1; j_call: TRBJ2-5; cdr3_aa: CSGAIKQETQYF; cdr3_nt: TGCAGCGGGGCCATAAAGCAAGAGACCCAGTACTTC
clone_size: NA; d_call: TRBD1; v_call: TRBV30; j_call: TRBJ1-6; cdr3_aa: CAWDPEGQGNSPLHF; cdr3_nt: TGTGCCTGGGACCCGGAGGGACAGGGAAATTCACCCCTCCACTTT
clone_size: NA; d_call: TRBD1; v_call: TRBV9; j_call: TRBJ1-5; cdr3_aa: CASSVSPGGQPQHF; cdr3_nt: TGTGCCAGCAGCGTAAGCCCAGGGGGTCAGCCCCAGCATTTT
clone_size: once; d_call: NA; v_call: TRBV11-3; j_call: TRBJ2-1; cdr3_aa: CASSLDKFF; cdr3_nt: TGTGCCAGCAGCTTAGATAAGTTCTTC
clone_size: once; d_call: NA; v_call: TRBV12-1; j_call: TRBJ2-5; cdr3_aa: CASSGRWRVGETQYF; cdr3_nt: TGTGCCAGCAGCGGCCGTTGGAGGGTAGGCGAGACCCAGTACTTC
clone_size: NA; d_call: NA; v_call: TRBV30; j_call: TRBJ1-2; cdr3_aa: CAWTRRTSGYGYTF; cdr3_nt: TGTGCCTGGACCCGACGGACATCTGGCTATGGCTACACCTTC
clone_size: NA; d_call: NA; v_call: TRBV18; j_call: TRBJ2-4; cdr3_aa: CASSPGLGDIQYF; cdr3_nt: TGTGCCAGCTCACCGGGACTGGGGGACATTCAGTACTTC
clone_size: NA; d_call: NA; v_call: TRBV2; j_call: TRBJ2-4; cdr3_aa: CASSHRDYIQYF; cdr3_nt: TGTGCCAGCAGTCACCGGGACTACATTCAGTACTTC
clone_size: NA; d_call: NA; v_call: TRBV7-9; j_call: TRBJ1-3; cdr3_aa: CASSLGLIGGNTIYF; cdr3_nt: TGTGCCAGCAGCTTAGGACTAATCGGTGGAAACACCATATATTTT
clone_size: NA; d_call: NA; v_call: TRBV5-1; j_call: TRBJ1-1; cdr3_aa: CASSLGAATEAFF; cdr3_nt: TGCGCCAGCAGCTTGGGGGCAGCCACTGAAGCTTTCTTT
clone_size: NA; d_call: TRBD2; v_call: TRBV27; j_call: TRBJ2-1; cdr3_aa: CASSSPTSGYNEQFF; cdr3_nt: TGTGCCAGCAGTTCACCTACTAGCGGCTACAATGAGCAGTTCTTC
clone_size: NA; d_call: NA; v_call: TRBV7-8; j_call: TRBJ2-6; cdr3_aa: CASSLSTGANVLTF; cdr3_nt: TGTGCCAGCAGCTTATCAACTGGGGCCAACGTCCTGACTTTC
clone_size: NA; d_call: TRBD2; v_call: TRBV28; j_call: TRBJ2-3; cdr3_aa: CASSLASNRDYADTQYF; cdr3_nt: TGTGCCAGCAGTTTAGCCTCGAATAGGGACTATGCAGATACGCAGTATTTT
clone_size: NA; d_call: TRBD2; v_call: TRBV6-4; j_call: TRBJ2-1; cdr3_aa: CATQSSSGSEQFF; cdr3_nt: TGTGCCACCCAGTCGTCTAGCGGGAGTGAGCAGTTCTTC
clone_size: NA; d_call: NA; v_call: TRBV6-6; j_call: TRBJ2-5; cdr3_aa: CASQDTETQYF; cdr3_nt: TGTGCCAGCCAGGACACAGAGACCCAGTACTTC
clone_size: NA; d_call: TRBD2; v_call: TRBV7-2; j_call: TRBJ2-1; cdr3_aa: CASSATPLAGSNEQFF; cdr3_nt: TGTGCCAGCAGCGCAACCCCACTAGCGGGAAGCAATGAGCAGTTCTTC